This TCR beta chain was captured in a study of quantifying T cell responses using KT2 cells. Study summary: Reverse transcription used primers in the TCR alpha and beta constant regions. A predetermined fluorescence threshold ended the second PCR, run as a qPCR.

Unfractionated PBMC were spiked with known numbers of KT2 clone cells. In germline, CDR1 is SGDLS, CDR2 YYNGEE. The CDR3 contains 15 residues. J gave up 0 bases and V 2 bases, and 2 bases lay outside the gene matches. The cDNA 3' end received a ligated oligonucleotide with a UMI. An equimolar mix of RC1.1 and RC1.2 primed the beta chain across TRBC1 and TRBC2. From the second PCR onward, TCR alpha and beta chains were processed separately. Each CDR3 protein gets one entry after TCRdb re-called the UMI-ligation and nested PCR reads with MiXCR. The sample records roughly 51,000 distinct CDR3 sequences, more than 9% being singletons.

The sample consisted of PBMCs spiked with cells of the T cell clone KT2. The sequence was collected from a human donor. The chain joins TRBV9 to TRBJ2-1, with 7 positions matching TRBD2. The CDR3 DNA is TGTGCCAGCAGCGTGGGGGGGGGCTCCTACAATGAGCAGTTCTTC. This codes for CASSVGGGSYNEQFF.